The 18 T cell receptor beta chains below all came from one sample that was sequenced in a study of blood T cells in healthy people across ages. The use of a sample-barcoded 5' primer and a J-beta primer mix characterized a second PCR of about 7 to 12 cycles. TCRdb recomputed calls from the 5' RACE reads with MiXCR, one row per CDR3 protein. The sample holds about 1,800,000 distinct CDR3 sequences, 28% seen once. Sequencing used blood. These TCRs come from a woman aged 25 to 39 in good health.

The CDR3 loop is CASSPTGERNQPQHF. The DNA of the CDR3 is TGTGCCAGCAGTCCGACAGGAGAACGCAATCAGCCCCAGCATTTT. J is TRBJ1-5 and V is TRBV6-5; D may be TRBD1 (6 bases). The V end was cut by 5 bases, the J end by 2 bases, with 13 bases between. Germline V lookup: CDR1 MNHEY, CDR2 SVGAGI. This CDR3 contains 15 residues.

The V gene is TRBV7-2, the J gene TRBJ2-4, with D possibly being TRBD1 (5 bases). V was trimmed by 1 base and J by 8 bases, leaving 12 bases between them. The CDR3 is made up of 14 amino acids. Germline V lookup: CDR1 SGHTA, CDR2 FQGNSA. CDR3 sequence (DNA): TGTGCCAGCAGCTTAGTTGCAGGGAAGGACATTCAGTACTTC. This sequence encodes CASSLVAGKDIQYF. Full variable domain (rest looked up from reference TRBV7-2 and TRBJ2-4): GAGVSQSPSNKVTEKGKDVELRCDPISGHTALYWYRQSLGQGLEFLIYFQGNSAPDKSGLPSDRFSAERTGGSVSTLTIQRTQQEDSAVYLCASSLVAGKDIQYFGAGTRLSVL.

There are many counts of this clonotype. This chain uses TRBV4-1 with TRBJ2-7; TRBD1 matches at 7 bases. Germline trimming cut 4 bases from V and 0 bases from J; bases unmatched to any gene: 6. CDR1 MGHRA and CDR2 YSYEKL come from the germline V gene. The length of the CDR3 is 15 residues. CDR3 sequence: CASSRVTGNSYEQYF. CDR3 DNA sequence: TGCGCCAGCAGCCGAGTGACAGGGAACTCCTACGAGCAGTACTTC.

The chain links TRBV12-3 or TRBV12-4 to TRBJ1-1; 8 bases match TRBD1. The length of the CDR3 is 15 residues. Losses at the gene ends were 2 bases for V and 1 base for J; bases not matched to a gene: 3. The CDR3 here is CASSLQGATNTEAFF. The DNA of the CDR3 is TGTGCCAGCAGTTTACAGGGGGCGACGAACACTGAAGCTTTCTTT.

This clonotype was picked up a small number of times. The chain carries TRBV4-3 and TRBJ1-2; TRBD1 is a possible D gene (6 bases). Germline loops: CDR1 LGHNA, CDR2 YSLEER. The V and J ends lost 0 bases and 6 bases respectively, with 11 bases between them. CDR3 length: 14 amino acids. CDR3 DNA: TGCGCCAGCAGCCAAGAGAAGGGGGGCCATGGCTACACCTTC. Its translation: CASSQEKGGHGYTF.

Only a few counts were recorded for this clonotype. The V and J genes are TRBV29-1 and TRBJ1-5, with D possibly being TRBD1 (5 bases). The CDR3 consists of 16 residues. Germline V gene sequence: CDR1 SQVTM, CDR2 ANQGSEA. With 1 base removed from V and 6 bases from J, the gap between germline ends came to 19 bases. The CDR3 region has the DNA TGCAGCGTTGAAGTAGGGGACCCAGGATCGGGTCAGCCCCAGCATTTT. Its protein is CSVEVGDPGSGQPQHF. Combining the CDR3 with reference TRBV29-1 and TRBJ1-5 gives the whole variable domain SAVISQKPSRDICQRGTSLTIQCQVDSQVTMMFWYRQQPGQSLTLIATANQGSEATYESGFVIDKFPISRPNLTFSTLTVSNMSPEDSSIYLCSVEVGDPGSGQPQHFGDGTRLSIL.

This sequence joins TRBV2 and TRBJ2-1; the match to TRBD2 covers 9 bases. The germline gives CDR1 SNHLY, CDR2 FYNNEI. This CDR3 spans 16 amino acids. The V segment lost 6 bases and the J segment 3 bases; nucleotides outside the gene matches: 9. The DNA of the CDR3 is TGTGCCAGCAGCGCTACCCCTAGCGGGGTCTACAATGAGCAGTTCTTC. It translates to CASSATPSGVYNEQFF.

This clonotype was counted at least ten times. The rearrangement uses TRBV6-5 and TRBJ2-5; D is ambiguous. V lost 4 bases and J 5 bases, leaving 17 bases between the germline ends. Germline CDR1 MNHEY, CDR2 SVGAGI. The CDR3 has 15 amino acids. CDR3 sequence reads: CASSSWGTPRETQYF. In DNA form, the CDR3 reads TGTGCCAGCAGTTCCTGGGGTACTCCTCGCGAGACCCAGTACTTC.

The sample holds a few counts of this clonotype. The chain joins TRBV18 to TRBJ1-5, with D tentatively TRBD1 (6 bases). CDR1 and CDR2 from the germline V gene are KGHSH and LQKENI. The CDR3 length is 16 residues. Trimming pared 1 base from V and 5 bases from J, leaving 15 bases between. DNA of the CDR3: TGTGCCAGCTCACCACAACCTCTCCAGGGGTATCAGCCCCAGCATTTT. Translating it yields CASSPQPLQGYQPQHF.

This clonotype was seen more than once but under ten times. The rearrangement links TRBV12-3 or TRBV12-4 to TRBJ1-4; a weak D match, TRBD1 (6 bases). Trimming shortened V by 5 bases and J by 0 bases, and 10 bases separated the two germline ends. CDR3 length: 15 amino acids. In DNA form, the CDR3 reads TGTGCCAGCAGTCCACGACAGGCAACTAATGAAAAACTGTTTTTT. Encoded protein: CASSPRQATNEKLFF.

The chain links TRBV6-5 to TRBJ1-5; no reliable D call. Per germline, CDR1 MNHEY and CDR2 SVGAGI. The CDR3 spans 13 residues. Trimming removed 5 bases from V and 10 bases from J, with 15 bases in between. CDR3 amino acids: CASSDRVEEPQHF. The CDR3 DNA follows: TGTGCCAGCAGTGACCGGGTGGAGGAACCCCAGCATTTT.

Note on this clonotype: Its ends do not fully match the called genes, so a read error is possible. The chain joins TRBV18 to TRBJ1-2; D remains ambiguous. Germline assignment: CDR1 KGHSH and CDR2 LQKENI. CDR3 length equals 17 residues. DNA for the CDR3: TGTGCCAACTCACCGGAGGTGGTTGGATCAGCTAACTATGGCTACACCTTC. Its translation is CANSPEVVGSANYGYTF.

This clonotype was detected ten times or more. The chain links TRBV6-5 to TRBJ2-5, with 7 nucleotides matching TRBD1. The germline V gene encodes CDR1 MNHEY and CDR2 SVGAGI. The CDR3 contains 14 residues. V trimming: 5 bases; J trimming: 1 base; junction bases outside the gene matches: 4. CDR3 coding DNA: TGTGCCAGCAGTATAGACAGGGTCCAAGAGACCCAGTACTTC. Amino acids: CASSIDRVQETQYF.

V is TRBV2 and J is TRBJ2-3, with 9 bases matching TRBD1. This CDR3 comprises 14 residues. V was pared by 6 bases and J by 6 bases, with 7 bases of the junction left unmatched. Germline V gene sequence: CDR1 SNHLY, CDR2 FYNNEI. Here the CDR3 DNA reads TGTGCCAGCAGATTCACAGGGGGCAGTGATACGCAGTATTTT. As protein: CASRFTGGSDTQYF.

This clonotype has a count of ten or more. The V call is TRBV12-3 or TRBV12-4, the J call TRBJ2-5, with 9 bases aligning to TRBD1. This CDR3 is built from 13 residues. J lost 2 bases, V lost 9 bases, and 4 bases had no gene match. CDR3 sequence (DNA): TGTGCCAGTAACAGGGGGCAACAAGAGACCCAGTACTTC. It is translated as CASNRGQQETQYF.

This chain connects TRBV9 to TRBJ1-1, with TRBD1 as a possible D gene (5 bases). V was cut by 3 bases and J by 3 bases, with 24 bases left in between. CDR3 size: 18 residues. Germline assignment: CDR1 SGDLS and CDR2 YYNGEE. The CDR3 region is CASSALLVGRDGDTEAFF. Written as DNA, the CDR3 is TGTGCCAGCAGCGCCCTCCTGGTGGGCAGGGATGGGGACACTGAAGCTTTCTTT.

The V gene is TRBV11-2, the J gene TRBJ2-7; TRBD2 aligns across 8 bases. The CDR3 loop spans 14 amino acids. The V segment lost 0 bases and the J segment 6 bases; nucleotides outside the gene matches: 4. Per germline, CDR1 SGHAT and CDR2 FQNNGV. The CDR3 DNA reads TGTGCCAGCAGCTTAGATCGGGAGGGGATCGAGCAGTACTTC. Translating gives CASSLDREGIEQYF.

This clonotype occurred a few times. The chain links TRBV29-1 to TRBJ1-4; no clear D. V was trimmed by 1 base and J by 8 bases, leaving 8 bases between them. The CDR3 spans 12 residues. Germline V CDR1 and CDR2: SQVTM, ANQGSEA. CDR3 sequence: CSVEGGSEKLFF. CDR3 coding DNA: TGCAGCGTTGAAGGAGGGTCCGAAAAACTGTTTTTT.